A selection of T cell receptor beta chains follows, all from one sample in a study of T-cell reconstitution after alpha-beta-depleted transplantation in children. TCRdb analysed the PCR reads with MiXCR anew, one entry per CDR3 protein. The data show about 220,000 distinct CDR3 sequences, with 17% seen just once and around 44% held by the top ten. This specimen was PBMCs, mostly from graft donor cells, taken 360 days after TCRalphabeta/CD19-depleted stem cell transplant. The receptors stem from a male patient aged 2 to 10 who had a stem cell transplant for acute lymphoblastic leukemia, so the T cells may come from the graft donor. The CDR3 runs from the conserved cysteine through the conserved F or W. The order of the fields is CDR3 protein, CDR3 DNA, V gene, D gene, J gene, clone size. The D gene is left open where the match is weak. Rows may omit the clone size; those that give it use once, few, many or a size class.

CAWSSLDTEAFF TGTGCCTGGAGTAGTTTGGACACTGAAGCTTTCTTT TRBV30 . TRBJ1-1 .
CASSSPLAGGHQETQYF TGCGCCAGCAGCTCCCCACTAGCGGGGGGACACCAAGAGACCCAGTACTTC TRBV5-1 TRBD2 TRBJ2-5 .
CASSQDRALYF TGTGCCAGCAGCCAGGACAGGGCTCTGTACTTC TRBV2 TRBD1 TRBJ2-4 few
CSVGLGQDSYEQYF TGCAGCGTTGGTCTGGGACAGGACTCCTACGAGCAGTACTTC TRBV29-1 TRBD1 TRBJ2-7 .
CSVEVIGQGWTSYEQYF TGCAGCGTTGAAGTAATCGGACAGGGTTGGACAAGCTACGAGCAGTACTTC TRBV29-1 TRBD1 TRBJ2-7 few
CAITDLVQGDTQYF TGTGCCATCACTGACCTCGTGCAGGGGGATACGCAGTATTTT TRBV10-3 . TRBJ2-3 few
CASSQTLSTDPQYF TGTGCCAGCAGTCAGACACTCAGCACAGATCCGCAGTATTTT TRBV6-1 . TRBJ2-3 .
CASSLPWEGTGYTF TGTGCCAGCAGTCTCCCTTGGGAGGGGACAGGCTACACCTTC TRBV28 . TRBJ1-2 .
CASSSLAGALPYEQYF TGTGCCAGCAGCTCCCTAGCGGGGGCGCTGCCCTACGAGCAGTACTTC TRBV7-8 TRBD2 TRBJ2-7 few
CASSPHRLAGGPRYFEQFF TGTGCCAGCAGCCCCCATCGACTAGCGGGGGGGCCGCGGTATTTTGAGCAGTTCTTC TRBV11-2 TRBD2 TRBJ2-1 .
CATSRGAGTQYF TGTGCCACCAGCAGAGGGGCAGGTACGCAGTATTTT TRBV15 . TRBJ2-3 few
CSVEPRDRSNYGYTF TGCAGCGTTGAACCCCGGGACCGCTCTAACTATGGCTACACCTTC TRBV29-1 . TRBJ1-2 .
CCARVLGFGGLGHYGYTF TGCTGTGCTAGGGTTCTGGGGTTCGGGGGCTTGGGACACTATGGCTACACCTTC TRBV20-1 . TRBJ1-2 .
CASSDTGLAGASTDTQYF TGTGCCAGCAGTGATACGGGGCTAGCGGGGGCAAGCACAGATACGCAGTATTTT TRBV2 TRBD2 TRBJ2-3 many
CASSSVQGRNTEAFF TGTGCCAGCAGCTCAGTACAGGGCCGGAACACTGAAGCTTTCTTT TRBV11-2 . TRBJ1-1 .
CASSDLGGYEQYF TGCGCCAGCAGTGATCTGGGGGGGTACGAGCAGTACTTC TRBV10-2 TRBD2 TRBJ2-7 few
CASSLAPGQMTTRQYF TGTGCCAGCAGTTTAGCGCCGGGACAGATGACTACGAGGCAGTACTTC TRBV12-3/TRBV12-4 TRBD1 TRBJ2-7 .
CATSRDGRGAVADTQYF TGTGCCACCAGCAGAGATGGTAGGGGCGCAGTCGCAGATACGCAGTATTTT TRBV15 . TRBJ2-3 few
CASSFQQGNYGYTF TGCGCCAGCAGCTTCCAACAGGGGAACTATGGCTACACCTTC TRBV5-1 TRBD1 TRBJ1-2 many
CASSFRQGLNTEAFF TGTGCCAGCAGTTTTAGACAGGGGCTTAACACTGAAGCTTTCTTT TRBV12-3/TRBV12-4 TRBD1 TRBJ1-1 few
CASSPQGAETQYF TGCGCCAGCAGCCCCCAGGGTGCGGAGACCCAGTACTTC TRBV5-1 . TRBJ2-5 few
CASRSPGPLNSPLHF TGTGCCAGCAGATCGCCGGGACCCCTGAATTCACCCCTCCACTTT TRBV11-2 . TRBJ1-6 .
CSVGLYQETQYF TGCAGCGTTGGCCTATACCAAGAGACCCAGTACTTC TRBV29-1 . TRBJ2-5 few
CASSLATWYGANVLTF TGTGCCAGCAGTTTAGCCACCTGGTACGGGGCCAACGTCCTGACTTTC TRBV12-3/TRBV12-4 . TRBJ2-6 .
CASSFQTGDTQYF TGTGCCAGCAGCTTTCAGACAGGGGATACGCAGTATTTT TRBV7-2 TRBD1 TRBJ2-3 few
CSARPPGGHTEAFF TGCAGTGCTCGCCCACCAGGGGGACACACTGAAGCTTTCTTT TRBV20-1 TRBD1 TRBJ1-1 .
CASSPGTGEREQFF TGTGCCAGCAGCCCCGGGACAGGGGAACGGGAGCAGTTCTTC TRBV11-2 TRBD1 TRBJ2-1 few
CASSSGDNVQFF TGTGCCAGCAGCTCCGGGGACAACGTGCAGTTCTTC TRBV11-2 . TRBJ2-1 .
CASHSYGQGQETQYF TGTGCCTCCCACTCCTATGGACAGGGGCAAGAGACCCAGTACTTC TRBV30 TRBD1 TRBJ2-5 few
CASSPRDPGIEKLFF TGTGCCAGCTCACCCAGGGACCCGGGGATTGAAAAACTGTTTTTT TRBV18 . TRBJ1-4 few
CASSLERGSSGNTIYF TGCGCCAGCAGCTTGGAGCGGGGGAGCTCTGGAAACACCATATATTTT TRBV5-1 . TRBJ1-3 .
CASSSQDRAIRDTQYF TGTGCCAGCAGTTCGCAGGACAGGGCTATAAGAGATACGCAGTATTTT TRBV27 TRBD1 TRBJ2-3 many
CAIRGGTSGLGDEQFF TGTGCCATCAGGGGAGGGACTTCGGGATTAGGCGATGAGCAGTTCTTC TRBV10-3 TRBD2 TRBJ2-1 .
CASSLAGTPAYEQYF TGTGCCAGCAGCTTAGCCGGGACGCCAGCCTACGAGCAGTACTTC TRBV7-9 . TRBJ2-7 .
CASSFIWPGETQYF TGTGCCAGCAGTTTTATTTGGCCTGGAGAGACCCAGTACTTC TRBV28 . TRBJ2-5 .
CASSSGGKNTGELFF TGCGCCAGCAGCAGCGGGGGGAAGAACACCGGGGAGCTGTTTTTT TRBV5-1 TRBD2 TRBJ2-2 many